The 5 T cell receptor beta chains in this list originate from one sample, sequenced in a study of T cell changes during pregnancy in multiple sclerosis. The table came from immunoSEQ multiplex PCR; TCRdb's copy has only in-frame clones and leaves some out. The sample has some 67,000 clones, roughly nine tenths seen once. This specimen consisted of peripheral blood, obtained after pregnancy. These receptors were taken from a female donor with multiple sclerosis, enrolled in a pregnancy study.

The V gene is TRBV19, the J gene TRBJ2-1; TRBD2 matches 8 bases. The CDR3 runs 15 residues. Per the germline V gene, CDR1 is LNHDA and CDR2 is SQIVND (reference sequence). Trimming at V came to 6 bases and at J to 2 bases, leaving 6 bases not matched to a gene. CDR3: CASRRTSLTYNEQFF. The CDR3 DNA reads TGTGCCAGTAGAAGGACTAGCCTAACCTACAATGAGCAGTTCTTC.

CDR3 sequence (DNA): TGTGCCAGCACCCCCCTACGGGACAAACCTAGCGGGAGGTCCTACGAGCAGTACTTC. It encodes CASTPLRDKPSGRSYEQYF. The chain is built from TRBV28 and TRBJ2-7; 11 positions agree with TRBD2. The CDR3 is 19 amino acids. V dropped 7 bases and J dropped 1; count of bases not matched to a gene: 18. Looked up from germline, CDR1 is MDHEN and CDR2 is SYDVKM.

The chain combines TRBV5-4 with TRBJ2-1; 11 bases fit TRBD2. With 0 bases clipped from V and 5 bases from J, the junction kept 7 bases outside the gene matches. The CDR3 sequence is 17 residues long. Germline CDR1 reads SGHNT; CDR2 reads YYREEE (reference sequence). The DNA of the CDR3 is TGTGCCAGCAGCTTGGGTGGGGGACTAGCGGCGAACAATGAGCAGTTCTTC. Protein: CASSLGGGLAANNEQFF.

The CDR3 DNA reads TGTGCCTGGAGTCCCCCCCGCGGGGCAGACCATGAGCAGTTCTTC. Encoded protein: CAWSPPRGADHEQFF. The V gene is TRBV30, the J gene TRBJ2-1; tentative D call: TRBD2 (6 bases). Trimming stripped 2 bases from V and 8 bases from J, with 19 bases between. The CDR3 loop spans 15 amino acids. The germline V gene encodes CDR1 GTSNPN and CDR2 SVGIG (reference sequence). Based on the CDR3 plus reference TRBV30 and TRBJ2-1, the full variable domain is SQTIHQWPATLVQPVGSPLSLECTVEGTSNPNLYWYRQAAGRGLQLLFYSVGIGQISSEVPQNLSASRPQDRQFILSSKKLLLSDSGFYLCAWSPPRGADHEQFFGPGTRLTVL.

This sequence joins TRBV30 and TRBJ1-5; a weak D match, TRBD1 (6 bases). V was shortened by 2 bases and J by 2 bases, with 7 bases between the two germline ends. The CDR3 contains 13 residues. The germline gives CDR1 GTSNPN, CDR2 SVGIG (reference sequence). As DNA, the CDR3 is TGTGCCTGGAGTCACAGGGGCAATCAGCCCCAGCATTTT. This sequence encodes CAWSHRGNQPQHF.